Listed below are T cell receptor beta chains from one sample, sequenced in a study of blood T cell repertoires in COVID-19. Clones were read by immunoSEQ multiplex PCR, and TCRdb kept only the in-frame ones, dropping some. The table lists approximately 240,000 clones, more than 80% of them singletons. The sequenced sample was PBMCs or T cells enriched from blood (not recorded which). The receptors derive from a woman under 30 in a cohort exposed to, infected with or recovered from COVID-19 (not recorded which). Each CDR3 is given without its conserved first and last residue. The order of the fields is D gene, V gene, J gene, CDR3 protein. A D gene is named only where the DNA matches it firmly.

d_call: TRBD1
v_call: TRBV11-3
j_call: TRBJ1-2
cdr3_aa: ASSPDGQGLGGYT

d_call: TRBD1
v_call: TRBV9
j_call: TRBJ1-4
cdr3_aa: ASSDGTAPVNEKLF

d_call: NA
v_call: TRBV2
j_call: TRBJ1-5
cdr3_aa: ASRMQGMASNQPQH

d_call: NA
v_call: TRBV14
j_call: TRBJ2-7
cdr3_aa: ASSQDPGPAYEQY

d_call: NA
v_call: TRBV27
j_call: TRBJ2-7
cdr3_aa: ASSLSPGGAQY

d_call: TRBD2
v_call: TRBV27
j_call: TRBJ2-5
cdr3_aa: ASIARTSGSETQY

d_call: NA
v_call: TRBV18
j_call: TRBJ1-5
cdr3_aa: ASSPGGGSNQPQH

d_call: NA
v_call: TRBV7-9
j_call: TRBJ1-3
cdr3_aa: ASSKGDGGLFGNTIY

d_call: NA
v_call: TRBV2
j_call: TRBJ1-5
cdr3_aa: ASRGTYSNQPQH

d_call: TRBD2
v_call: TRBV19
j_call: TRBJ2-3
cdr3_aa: ASSRGRATSGDITDTQY

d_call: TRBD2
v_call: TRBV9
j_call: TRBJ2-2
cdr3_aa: ASSVASPAGYTGELF

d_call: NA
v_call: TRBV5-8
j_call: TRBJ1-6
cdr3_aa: ASSMHGAYNSPLH

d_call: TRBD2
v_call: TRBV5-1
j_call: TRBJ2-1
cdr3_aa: ASSYSGGSYNEQF

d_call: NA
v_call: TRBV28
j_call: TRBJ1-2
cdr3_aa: ASSFSRGYT

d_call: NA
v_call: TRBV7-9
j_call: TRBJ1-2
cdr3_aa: ASSLAQNYGYT

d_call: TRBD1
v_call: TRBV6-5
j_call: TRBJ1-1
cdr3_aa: ASSYRTGEEAF

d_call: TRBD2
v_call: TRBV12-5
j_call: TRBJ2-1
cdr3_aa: ASGFRTSGKMSYNEQF

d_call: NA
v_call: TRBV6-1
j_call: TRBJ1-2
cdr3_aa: ASSEVGANYGYT

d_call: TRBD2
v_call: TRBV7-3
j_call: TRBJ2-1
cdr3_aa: ASSPGTSGASSYNEQF

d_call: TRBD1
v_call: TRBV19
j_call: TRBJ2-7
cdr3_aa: ASSAGQGTYEQY

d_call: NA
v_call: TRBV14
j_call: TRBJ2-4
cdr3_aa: ASSQGTGSSRNIQY

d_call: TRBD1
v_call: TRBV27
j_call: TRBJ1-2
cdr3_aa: ASSSNRGRGYT

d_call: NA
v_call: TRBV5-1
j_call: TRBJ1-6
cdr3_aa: ASSLGDQGSPLH

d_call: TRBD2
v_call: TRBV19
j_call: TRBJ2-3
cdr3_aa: ASSIGGNGLAGQDHTQY

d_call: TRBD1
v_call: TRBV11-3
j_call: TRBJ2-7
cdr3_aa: ASSLALAGGGYEQY

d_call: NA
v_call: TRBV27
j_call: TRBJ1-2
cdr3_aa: ASSPLSGGNYGYT

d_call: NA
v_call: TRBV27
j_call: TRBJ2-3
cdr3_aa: ASSSSTGSTDTQY

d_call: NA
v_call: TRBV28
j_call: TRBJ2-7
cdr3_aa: ASSPLPRGRDSEQY

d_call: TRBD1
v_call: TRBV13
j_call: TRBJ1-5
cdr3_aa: ASSQGGVNQPQH

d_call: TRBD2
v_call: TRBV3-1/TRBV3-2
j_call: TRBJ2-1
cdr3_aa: ASSQDGLAGVNEQF

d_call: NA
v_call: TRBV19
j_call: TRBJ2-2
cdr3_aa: ASSRTHDTGELF

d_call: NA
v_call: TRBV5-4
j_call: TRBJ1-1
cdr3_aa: ASSLVEDTEAF

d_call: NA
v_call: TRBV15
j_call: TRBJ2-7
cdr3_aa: ATSPRDRVYEQY

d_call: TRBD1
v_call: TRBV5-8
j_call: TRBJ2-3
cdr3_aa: ASSLVQGAKDTQY

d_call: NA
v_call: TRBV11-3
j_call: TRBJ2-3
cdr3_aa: ASSRGPDTQY

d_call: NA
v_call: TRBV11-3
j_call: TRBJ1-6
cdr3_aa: ASSPQGLSYNSPLH

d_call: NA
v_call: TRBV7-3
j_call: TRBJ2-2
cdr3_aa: ASSLNPPGSHTGELF

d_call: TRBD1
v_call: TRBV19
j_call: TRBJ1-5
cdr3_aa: ASSTQGARDQPQH

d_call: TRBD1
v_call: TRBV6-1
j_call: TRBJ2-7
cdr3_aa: ASSELGQGVYEQY

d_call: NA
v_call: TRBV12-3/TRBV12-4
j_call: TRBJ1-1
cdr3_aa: ASTLNGGSEAF

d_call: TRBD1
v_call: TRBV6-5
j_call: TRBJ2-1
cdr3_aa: ASSYGQGRYNEQF

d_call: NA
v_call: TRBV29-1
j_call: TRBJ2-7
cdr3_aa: SVGSGTYEQY

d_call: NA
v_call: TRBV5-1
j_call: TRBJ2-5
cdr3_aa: ASSLGLQETQY

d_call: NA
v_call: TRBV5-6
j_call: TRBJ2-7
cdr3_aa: ASSGPSSYEQY

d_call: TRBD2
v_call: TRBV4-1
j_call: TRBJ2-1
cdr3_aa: ASSPGGADNEQF

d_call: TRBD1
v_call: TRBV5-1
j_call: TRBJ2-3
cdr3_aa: ASSLDRGTDTQY

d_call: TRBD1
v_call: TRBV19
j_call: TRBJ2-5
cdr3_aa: ASRGQGQETQY

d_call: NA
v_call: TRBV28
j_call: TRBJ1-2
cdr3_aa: ASSLGSINYGYT

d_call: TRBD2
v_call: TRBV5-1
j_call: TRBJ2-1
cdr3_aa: ASSLIAGNNEQF

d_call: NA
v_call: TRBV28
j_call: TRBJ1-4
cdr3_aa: ASSSPSAGSYKLF

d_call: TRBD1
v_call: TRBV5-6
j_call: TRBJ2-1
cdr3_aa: ASSLEPGQGAYNEQF

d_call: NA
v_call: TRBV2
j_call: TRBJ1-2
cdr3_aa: ASSNTGNYGYT

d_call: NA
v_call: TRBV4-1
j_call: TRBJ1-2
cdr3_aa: ASSPREGTTNYGYT